This is a list of T cell receptor beta chains from one sample in a study of T cells in Graves' hyperthyroidism and ophthalmopathy. Via MiXCR, TCRdb re-called the multiplex PCR reads, giving one row per CDR3 protein. The repertoire holds under 400,000 distinct CDR3 sequences, with about 13% as singletons. Sequences were obtained from blood. The receptor set was obtained from a woman under 30 with Graves' hyperthyroidism. The CDR3 runs from the conserved cysteine through the conserved F or W. Fields, in order: V gene, clone size, D gene, J gene, CDR3 protein, CDR3 DNA. A D gene is named only where the DNA matches it firmly. Clone sizes are given selectively: once, few, many, or a class where the clone is expanded.

V: TRBV10-3
size: NA
D: NA
J: TRBJ2-5
CDR3: CAISESWATYF
DNA: TGTGCCATCAGTGAGTCGTGGGCGACGTACTTC

V: TRBV7-2
size: few
D: TRBD1
J: TRBJ1-3
CDR3: CASSVTTGGAGYTIYF
DNA: TGTGCCAGCAGCGTCACAACAGGGGGCGCGGGGTACACCATATATTTT

V: TRBV28
size: many
D: NA
J: TRBJ2-4
CDR3: CASSLGSAAKNIQYF
DNA: TGTGCCAGCAGTTTGGGGTCGGCGGCCAAAAACATTCAGTACTTC

V: TRBV28
size: many
D: NA
J: TRBJ2-1
CDR3: CASSPGLYNEQFF
DNA: TGTGCCAGCAGTCCCGGACTATACAATGAGCAGTTCTTC

V: TRBV11-2
size: many
D: NA
J: TRBJ2-4
CDR3: CASSFNGALAKNIQYF
DNA: TGTGCCAGCAGCTTTAACGGGGCTCTAGCCAAAAACATTCAGTACTTC

V: TRBV2
size: many
D: NA
J: TRBJ2-4
CDR3: CASSANSENIQYF
DNA: TGTGCCAGCAGTGCCAATAGCGAAAACATTCAGTACTTC

V: TRBV20-1
size: many
D: NA
J: TRBJ2-1
CDR3: CSAIIVAGNEQFF
DNA: TGCAGTGCAATCATTGTGGCGGGGAATGAGCAGTTCTTC

V: TRBV30
size: many
D: NA
J: TRBJ1-5
CDR3: CAWARQSNQPQHF
DNA: TGTGCCTGGGCCCGACAGTCCAATCAGCCCCAGCATTTT

V: TRBV28
size: many
D: NA
J: TRBJ1-4
CDR3: CASRVGQGSATNEKLFF
DNA: TGTGCCAGCAGGGTGGGGCAGGGGAGTGCAACTAATGAAAAACTGTTTTTT

V: TRBV5-1
size: many
D: NA
J: TRBJ2-7
CDR3: CASSLDATSYEQYF
DNA: TGCGCCAGCAGCTTGGATGCGACCTCCTACGAGCAGTACTTC

V: TRBV27
size: many
D: NA
J: TRBJ2-7
CDR3: CASSTSKGTSYEQYF
DNA: TGTGCCAGTTCAACTTCGAAAGGTACCTCCTACGAGCAGTACTTC

V: TRBV15
size: NA
D: TRBD1
J: TRBJ2-7
CDR3: CATSRDGQGSYEQYF
DNA: TGTGCCACCAGCAGAGACGGACAGGGGTCCTACGAGCAGTACTTC

V: TRBV5-1
size: NA
D: NA
J: TRBJ1-6
CDR3: CASSATPRVDNSPLHF
DNA: TGCGCCAGCAGCGCTACCCCAAGGGTAGATAATTCACCCCTCCACTTT

V: TRBV2
size: many
D: NA
J: TRBJ2-7
CDR3: CASSEGQASSYEQYF
DNA: TGTGCCAGCAGTGAAGGTCAGGCCTCATCCTACGAGCAGTACTTC

V: TRBV4-3
size: few
D: TRBD2
J: TRBJ2-1
CDR3: CASSQDPRLAGNNEQFF
DNA: TGCGCCAGCAGCCAAGATCCCCGACTAGCGGGCAACAATGAGCAGTTCTTC

V: TRBV27
size: many
D: NA
J: TRBJ1-1
CDR3: CASSLLGTNTEAFF
DNA: TGTGCCAGCAGTTTATTGGGGACGAACACTGAAGCTTTCTTT

V: TRBV19
size: few
D: TRBD1
J: TRBJ2-1
CDR3: CASSPTGHEQFF
DNA: TGTGCCAGTAGTCCGACAGGGCATGAGCAGTTCTTC

V: TRBV7-3
size: many
D: NA
J: TRBJ2-1
CDR3: CASSPGAFNEQFF
DNA: TGTGCCAGCAGCCCAGGGGCCTTTAATGAGCAGTTCTTC

V: TRBV6-2/TRBV6-3
size: few
D: NA
J: TRBJ2-1
CDR3: CANSYSAFNEQFF
DNA: TGTGCCAACAGTTACTCGGCCTTCAATGAGCAGTTCTTC

V: TRBV20-1
size: many
D: NA
J: TRBJ1-2
CDR3: CSAREGTSGYGYTF
DNA: TGCAGTGCTAGAGAAGGCACCTCGGGGTATGGCTACACCTTC

V: TRBV6-2/TRBV6-3
size: many
D: TRBD1
J: TRBJ1-4
CDR3: CASGSTGSREKLFF
DNA: TGTGCCAGCGGCTCGACAGGGAGTAGAGAAAAACTGTTTTTT

V: TRBV18
size: many
D: NA
J: TRBJ1-1
CDR3: CASSPGGWEAFF
DNA: TGTGCCAGCTCACCGGGGGGATGGGAAGCTTTCTTT

V: TRBV5-4
size: few
D: NA
J: TRBJ2-2
CDR3: CASSPPGNTGELFF
DNA: TGTGCCAGCAGCCCCCCAGGGAACACCGGGGAGCTGTTTTTT

V: TRBV30
size: NA
D: TRBD2
J: TRBJ2-5
CDR3: CAWDTLGTSGSPQYF
DNA: TGTGCCTGGGACACCCTGGGAACTAGCGGGAGCCCCCAGTACTTC